A selection of T cell receptor beta chains follows, all from one sample in a study of cytomegalovirus exposure and HLA in healthy donors. This table comes from immunoSEQ multiplex PCR, and its TCRdb copy is limited to in-frame clones, with some not included. The sample shows about 130,000 clones, 70% to 90% of them seen only once. Sequencing used PBMCs. The receptors originated from a man aged 18 to 29 in good health and CMV-seropositive. CDR3s include the opening cysteine and the closing phenylalanine or tryptophan. The D gene is left open where the match is weak. A row's size may be missing; if present it is once, few, many or a size class.

abundance,j_gene,d_gene,v_gene,CDR3nt,CDR3aa
-,TRBJ2-3,-,TRBV29-1,TGCAGCGTGGAGGGCCGCCACACAGATACGCAGTATTTT,CSVEGRHTDTQYF
few,TRBJ2-3,TRBD1,TRBV6-6,TGTGCCAGCAGAGCTACAGGGGCTACGCAGTATTTT,CASRATGATQYF
-,TRBJ1-2,TRBD1,TRBV10-3,TGTGCCATCACTGGGGACAGGGCACCCTATGGCTACACCTTC,CAITGDRAPYGYTF
-,TRBJ2-3,-,TRBV5-6,TGTGCCAGCACCCTAGGGGCGTTTAGCACAGATACGCAGTATTTT,CASTLGAFSTDTQYF
-,TRBJ2-2,TRBD2,TRBV10-3,TGTGCCGTCCACAATAGCGGGGGGGCGGTGACCGGGGAGCTGTTTTTT,CAVHNSGGAVTGELFF
-,TRBJ1-6,-,TRBV4-1,TGCGCCAGCAGTTTAGACAGTCCGAGCTCCTATAATTCACCCCTCCACTTT,CASSLDSPSSYNSPLHF
-,TRBJ1-1,-,TRBV7-3,TGTGCCAGCAGCCCGACCGGAAGACAGAGAAACACTGAAGCTTTCTTT,CASSPTGRQRNTEAFF
few,TRBJ2-7,-,TRBV15,TGTGCCACTGGCCCCCGGGGTCCAGCTTACGAGCAGTACTTC,CATGPRGPAYEQYF
few,TRBJ2-1,TRBD2,TRBV29-1,TGCGGCGGGGGGGCCTACAATGAGCAGTTCTTC,CGGGAYNEQFF
-,TRBJ2-7,-,TRBV5-1,TGCGCCAGCAGCTTTTTAGCGGATTCCTCCTACGAGCAGTACTTC,CASSFLADSSYEQYF
-,TRBJ2-1,-,TRBV5-1,TGCGCCAGCAGCTTTGGGGGGGCTGGTCGCAATGAGCAGTTCTTC,CASSFGGAGRNEQFF
-,TRBJ1-2,-,TRBV13,TGTGCCAGCAGCGCCACATCACAGGGCCCCTATGGCTACACCTTC,CASSATSQGPYGYTF
-,TRBJ2-1,-,TRBV11-1,TGTGCCAGCAGCTTATCCCCGAGCCAAGAAGGCGGGCAGTTCTTC,CASSLSPSQEGGQFF
-,TRBJ2-1,TRBD1,TRBV7-9,TGTGCCAGCAGCCTACAGGGGGTCGATGAGCAGTTCTTC,CASSLQGVDEQFF
-,TRBJ2-3,TRBD2,TRBV30,TGTGCCTGGAGTGTACACGGGGGGGCATATACGCAGTATTTT,CAWSVHGGAYTQYF